Listed here is a single T cell receptor beta chain. What antigen it recognizes has not been identified. The data were taken from a study of human CD8 memory T cell subsets (dated by TCRdb to about 2020). Notes on the research overall: TCRbeta repertoires of stem-like (TSTEM), progenitor exhausted-like (TPEX) and effector memory CD8+ T cell subsets were compared to assess their clonal relationships. TCRbeta repertoires were obtained from a handful of donors, each contributing TSTEM, TPEX and effector memory subsets. Study-wide conclusions, independent of this receptor: Only TCRbeta chains were sequenced, and repertoire comparisons were based on roughly 6 donors, with testing performed by paired t-tests and Bonferroni correction. Based on Chao1 estimates, TSTEM subsets appeared to have greater repertoire diversity than TPEX subsets, which could potentially reflect a broader range of specificities. Both stem-like subsets shared clonotypes with effector memory cells, but TSTEM and TPEX repertoires overlapped minimally, suggesting distinct antigen spectra. TSTEM and TPEX subsets showed similarly high normalized Shannon-Wiener diversity, whereas effector memory subsets were comparatively less diverse.

A Human TCR Profiling Kit was used to prepare UMI-labeled 5' RACE TCRbeta libraries. The same number of PCR cycles was used to prepare all TCRbeta libraries in parallel. The authors' pipeline ran thus. Each TCRbeta library contained between about 2,700 and 20,000 functional CDR3beta clonotypes. MIGEC 1.2.9 was used for UMI extraction and consensus assembly, with at least three reads per UMI being required. MiXCR 3.0.3 was used to extract the in-frame CDR3beta repertoires. After each sample was downsampled to 42,000 randomly selected UMIs, diversity metrics were computed in VDJtools 1.2.1. Repertoire overlap metrics D, R and F2 were calculated in VDJtools for the top 3,000 clones of each sample pair. The reads underwent TCRdb reprocessing, giving one record for each CDR3 protein sequence and no DNA. These V and J calls derive from TCRdb rather than the authors' analysis. Per the sample table, the count is around 10,000 distinct CDR3 sequences. Around a fifth of the sample is held by the ten biggest clonotypes.

Peripheral blood mononuclear cells were isolated from healthy donor buffy coats by density gradient separation. Negative magnetic separation using EasySep or MojoSort CD8+ T cell isolation kits was how the study enriched total CD8+ T cells. An RNeasy Mini Kit was used to extract total RNA from duplicate vials of some 160,000 sorted CD8+ T cells per subset. PBMCs were used either fresh or after cryopreservation in fetal bovine serum containing 10% DMSO. Fluorescence-activated cell sorting on a FACSAria III was used to sort CD8+ T cell subsets to purity. The sequence derives from a human donor in good health. Sequences were obtained from CD8+ T cells from PBMCs.

The CDR3 amino acid sequence is: CASSLLGSTDTQYF. The chain employs TRBV12-3 or TRBV12-4 and TRBJ2-3. The CDR3 runs 14 amino acids, cysteine and phenylalanine included. The DNA is unrecorded.